The clone carrying this T cell receptor (beta chain) was found once. Patients in Seattle were enrolled during active infection, then followed longitudinally. The entry originates in a study of blood T cell repertoires in COVID-19. V lost 0 bases, J lost 7 bases, and 6 bases lay in between. The CDR3 covers 11 residues. Germline loops: CDR1 DFQATT, CDR2 SNEGSKA (reference sequence). Here immunoSEQ multiplex PCR was the method, and the copy in TCRdb shows in-frame clones only, minus some. The sample yields fewer than 200,000 clones, just under 90% seen once. Sequenced material: peripheral blood. The chain combines TRBV20-1 with TRBJ1-1; D remains ambiguous. The clonotype comes from a woman between 65 and 79 years old with COVID-19, enrolled during active disease. CDR3 sequence reads: CSARDEDEAFF. In DNA form, the CDR3 reads TGCAGTGCTAGAGATGAGGATGAAGCTTTCTTT.